This T cell receptor (beta chain) came from a study of control samples from healthy donors and cancer patients. The length of the CDR3 is 14 residues. CDR1 MNHNY and CDR2 SVGAGI come from the germline V gene (reference sequence). Trimming took off 1 base at V and 5 bases at J, with 11 bases between the two ends. Generated by immunoSEQ multiplex PCR, the TCRdb table keeps only in-frame clones and is missing some. The sample carries more than 85,000 clones, about 89% recorded once. The clonotype originates from a woman between 45 and 60 years old in good health. V usage is TRBV6-6 and J usage is TRBJ2-5; TRBD1 might be the D (7 bases). Sequencing input: blood. Here the CDR3 reads CASSYFRGAETQYF. CDR3 DNA: TGTGCCAGCAGTTACTTCAGGGGGGCCGAGACCCAGTACTTC.